This T cell receptor (beta chain) comes out of a study of blood T cell repertoires in COVID-19. There are 16 residues in the CDR3. The V and J ends lost 6 bases and 0 bases respectively, with 17 bases between them. Germline loops: CDR1 LNHDA, CDR2 SQIVND (reference sequence). The method was immunoSEQ multiplex PCR; TCRdb's version includes in-frame clones alone and lacks a portion of them. Of around 160,000 clones in the sample, 75% to 90% were seen once. The clonotype originates from an older woman with COVID-19, enrolled during active disease. Sequenced: peripheral blood. V usage is TRBV19 and J usage is TRBJ1-1, with TRBD1 as a possible D gene (6 bases). For the CDR3, the DNA is TGTGCCAGTAGAACCATTGGACAGAGCATGAACACTGAAGCTTTCTTT. Residues: CASRTIGQSMNTEAFF.